The clone carrying this T cell receptor (beta chain) was counted only a few times. The data stem from a study of patients and donors after allogeneic stem cell transplantation. Trimming cost V 6 bases and J 5 bases; bases outside gene matches: 7. Germline V CDR1 and CDR2: DFQATT, SNEGSKA (reference sequence). The CDR3 runs 13 residues. One entry per CDR3 protein results from TCRdb running MiXCR on the RT-PCR reads. The repertoire holds approximately 200,000 distinct CDR3 sequences, with 35% to 45% as singletons. The V gene is TRBV20-1, the J gene TRBJ1-1, with 9 bases identical to TRBD1. The specimen was blood, either unsorted or a sorted T cell fraction (not recorded which). This clonotype originated in a human donor who was either an allogeneic HSCT recipient or a stem cell or donor lymphocyte infusion donor (not recorded which). It is not recorded whose cells these are; they may come from a transplant donor. In DNA, the CDR3 is TGCAGTGCCCCGGGACAGGGTTGGACTGAAGCTTTCTTT. Encoded protein: CSAPGQGWTEAFF.